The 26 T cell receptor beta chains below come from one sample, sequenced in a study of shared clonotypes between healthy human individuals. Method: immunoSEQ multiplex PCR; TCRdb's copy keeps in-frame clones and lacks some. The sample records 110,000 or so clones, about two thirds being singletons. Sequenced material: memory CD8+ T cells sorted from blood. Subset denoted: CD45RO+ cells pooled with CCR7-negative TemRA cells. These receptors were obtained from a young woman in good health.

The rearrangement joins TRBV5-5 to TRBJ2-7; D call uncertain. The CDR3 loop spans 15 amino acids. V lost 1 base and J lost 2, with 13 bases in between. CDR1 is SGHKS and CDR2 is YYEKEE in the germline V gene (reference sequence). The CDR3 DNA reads TGTGCCAGCAGCTTGAACCCCGAAGGGCCCTACGAGCAGTACTTC. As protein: CASSLNPEGPYEQYF.

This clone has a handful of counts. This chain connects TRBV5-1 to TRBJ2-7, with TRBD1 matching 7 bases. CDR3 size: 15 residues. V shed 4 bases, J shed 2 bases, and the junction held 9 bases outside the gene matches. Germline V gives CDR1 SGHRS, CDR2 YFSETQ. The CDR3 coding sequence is TGCGCCAGCAGCCGAGACAGGGAAGAGACCTACGAGCAGTACTTC. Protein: CASSRDREETYEQYF.

CDR3 loop: CASSEGLPQYF. In DNA form, the CDR3 reads TGTGCCAGCAGTGAAGGGTTACCGCAGTACTTC. The chain carries TRBV2 and TRBJ2-7; no reliable D call. Germline V CDR1 and CDR2: SNHLY, FYNNEI. V was pared by 1 base and J by 9 bases, with 7 bases between. The CDR3 length is 11 residues.

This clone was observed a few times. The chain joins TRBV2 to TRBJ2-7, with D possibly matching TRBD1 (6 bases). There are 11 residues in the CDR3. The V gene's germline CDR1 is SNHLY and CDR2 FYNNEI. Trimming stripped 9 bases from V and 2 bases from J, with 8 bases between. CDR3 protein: CARQGAYEQYF. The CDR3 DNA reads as TGTGCCAGACAGGGAGCCTACGAGCAGTACTTC.

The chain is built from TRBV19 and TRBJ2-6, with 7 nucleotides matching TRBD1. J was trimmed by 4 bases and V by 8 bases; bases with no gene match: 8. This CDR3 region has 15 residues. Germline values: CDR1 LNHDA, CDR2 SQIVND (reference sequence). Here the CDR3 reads CASFPRGSGANVLTF. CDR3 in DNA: TGTGCCAGTTTCCCCAGGGGGAGCGGGGCCAACGTCCTGACTTTC. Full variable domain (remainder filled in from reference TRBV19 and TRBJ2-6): DGGITQSPKYLFRKEGQNVTLSCEQNLNHDAMYWYRQDPGQGLRLIYYSQIVNDFQKGDIAEGYSVSREKKESFPLTVTSAQKNPTAFYLCASFPRGSGANVLTFGAGSRLTVL.

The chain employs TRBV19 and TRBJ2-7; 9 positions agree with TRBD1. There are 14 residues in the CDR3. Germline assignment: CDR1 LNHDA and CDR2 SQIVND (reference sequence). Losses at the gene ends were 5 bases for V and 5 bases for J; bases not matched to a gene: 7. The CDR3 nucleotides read TGTGCCAGTAGTCAGACAGGGGGAAAGGACGAGCAGTACTTC. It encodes CASSQTGGKDEQYF.

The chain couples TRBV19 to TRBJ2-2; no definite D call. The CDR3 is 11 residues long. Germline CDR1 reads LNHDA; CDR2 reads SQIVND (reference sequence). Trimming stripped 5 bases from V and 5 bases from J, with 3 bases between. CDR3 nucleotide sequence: TGTGCCAGTAGTGAAACCGGGGAGCTGTTTTTT. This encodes CASSETGELFF.

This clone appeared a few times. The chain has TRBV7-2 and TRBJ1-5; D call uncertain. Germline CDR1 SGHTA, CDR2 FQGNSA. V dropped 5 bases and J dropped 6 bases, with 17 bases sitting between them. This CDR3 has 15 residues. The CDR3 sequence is CASSSRPDMGQPQHF. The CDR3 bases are TGTGCCAGCAGCAGCCGTCCCGATATGGGTCAGCCCCAGCATTTT.

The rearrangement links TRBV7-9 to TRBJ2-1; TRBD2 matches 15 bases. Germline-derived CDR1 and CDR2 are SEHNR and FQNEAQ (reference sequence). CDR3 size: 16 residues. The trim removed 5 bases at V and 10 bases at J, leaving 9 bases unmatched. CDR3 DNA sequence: TGTGCCAGCAGCGTCGGACTAGCGGGAGGGGATTACGAGCAGTTCTTC. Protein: CASSVGLAGGDYEQFF.

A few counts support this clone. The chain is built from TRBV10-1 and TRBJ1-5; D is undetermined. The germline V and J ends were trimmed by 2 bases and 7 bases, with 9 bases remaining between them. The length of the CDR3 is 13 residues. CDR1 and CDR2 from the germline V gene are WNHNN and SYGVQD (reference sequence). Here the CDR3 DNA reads TGCGCCAGCAGTGAGACGACGGGGCAGCCCCAGCATTTT. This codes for CASSETTGQPQHF.

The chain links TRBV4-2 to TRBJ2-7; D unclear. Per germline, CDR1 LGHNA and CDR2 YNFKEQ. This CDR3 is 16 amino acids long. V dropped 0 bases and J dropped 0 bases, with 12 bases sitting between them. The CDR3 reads CASSQDAASGSYEQYF. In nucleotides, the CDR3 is TGTGCCAGCAGCCAAGATGCAGCCTCCGGCTCCTACGAGCAGTACTTC.

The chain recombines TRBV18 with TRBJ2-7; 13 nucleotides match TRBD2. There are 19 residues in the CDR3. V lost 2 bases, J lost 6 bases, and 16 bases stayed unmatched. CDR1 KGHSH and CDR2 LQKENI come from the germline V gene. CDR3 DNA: TGTGCCAGCTCACCAGAACAAGGACTAGCGGGAGCCAAAGGGCTCGAGCAGTACTTC. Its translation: CASSPEQGLAGAKGLEQYF.

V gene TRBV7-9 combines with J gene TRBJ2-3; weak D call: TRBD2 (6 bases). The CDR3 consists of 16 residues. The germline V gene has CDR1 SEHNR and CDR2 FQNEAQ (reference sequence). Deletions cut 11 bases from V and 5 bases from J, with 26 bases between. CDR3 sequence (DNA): TGTGCCCCCGGTGGGGGGATCGGAGGATGGGAAGATACGCAGTATTTT. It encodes CAPGGGIGGWEDTQYF.

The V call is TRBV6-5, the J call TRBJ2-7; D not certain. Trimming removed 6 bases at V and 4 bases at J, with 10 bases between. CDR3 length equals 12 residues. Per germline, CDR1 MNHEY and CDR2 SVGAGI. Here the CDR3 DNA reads TGTGCCAGCAGCCACCCCCCTTACGAGCAGTACTTC. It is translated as CASSHPPYEQYF.

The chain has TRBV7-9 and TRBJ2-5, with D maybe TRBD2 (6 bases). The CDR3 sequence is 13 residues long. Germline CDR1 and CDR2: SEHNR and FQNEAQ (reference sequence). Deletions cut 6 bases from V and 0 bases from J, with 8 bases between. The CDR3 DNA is TGTGCCAGCAGACCGGGGGACCAAGAGACCCAGTACTTC. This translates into CASRPGDQETQYF.

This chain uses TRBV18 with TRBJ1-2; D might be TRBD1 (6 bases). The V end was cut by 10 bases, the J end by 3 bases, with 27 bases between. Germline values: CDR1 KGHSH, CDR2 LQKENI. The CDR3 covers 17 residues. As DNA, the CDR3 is TGTGCCACAAGTGCGGGACTTCTCTCGGGGGCGGACTATGGCTACACCTTC. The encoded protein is CATSAGLLSGADYGYTF.

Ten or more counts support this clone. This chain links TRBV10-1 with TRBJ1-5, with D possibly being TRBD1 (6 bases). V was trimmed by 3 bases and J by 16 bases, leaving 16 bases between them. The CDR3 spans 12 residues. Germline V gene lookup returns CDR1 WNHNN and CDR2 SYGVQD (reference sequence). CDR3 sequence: CASSEEGGPLHF. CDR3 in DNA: TGCGCCAGCAGTGAAGAGGGGGGACCGCTCCATTTT.

This chain's CDR3 is CASSPGTHEQYF. In nucleotides, the CDR3 is TGTGCCAGCTCACCCGGGACCCACGAGCAGTACTTC. V gene TRBV18 combines with J gene TRBJ2-7; either TRBD1 or TRBD2 may fit D (5 bases each). Germline lookup yields CDR1 KGHSH and CDR2 LQKENI. Trimming took off 3 bases at V and 5 bases at J, with 8 bases between the two ends. This CDR3 spans 12 amino acids.

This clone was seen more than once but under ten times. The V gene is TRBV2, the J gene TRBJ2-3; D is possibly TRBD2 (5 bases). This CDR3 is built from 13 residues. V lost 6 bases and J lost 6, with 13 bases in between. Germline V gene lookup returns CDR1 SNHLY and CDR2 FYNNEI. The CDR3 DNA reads TGTGCCAGCAGGAGGGAAGGAATGGATACGCAGTATTTT. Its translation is CASRREGMDTQYF.

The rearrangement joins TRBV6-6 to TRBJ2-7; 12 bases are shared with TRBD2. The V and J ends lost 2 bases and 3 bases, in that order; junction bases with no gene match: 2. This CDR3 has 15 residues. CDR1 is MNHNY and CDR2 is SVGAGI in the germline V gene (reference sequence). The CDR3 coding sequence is TGTGCCAGCAGTTACGGGACTAGCGGGTTCTACGAGCAGTACTTC. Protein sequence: CASSYGTSGFYEQYF.

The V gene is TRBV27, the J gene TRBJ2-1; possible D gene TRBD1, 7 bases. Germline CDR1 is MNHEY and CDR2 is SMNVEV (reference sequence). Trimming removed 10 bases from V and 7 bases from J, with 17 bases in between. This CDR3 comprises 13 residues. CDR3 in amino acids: CATRGETRNEQFF. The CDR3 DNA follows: TGTGCCACCAGGGGGGAGACGCGAAATGAGCAGTTCTTC.

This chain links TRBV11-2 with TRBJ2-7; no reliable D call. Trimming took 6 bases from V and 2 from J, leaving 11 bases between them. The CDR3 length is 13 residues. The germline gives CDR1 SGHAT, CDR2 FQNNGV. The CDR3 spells CASSYPHPYEQYF. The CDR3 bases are TGTGCCAGCAGTTACCCGCATCCCTACGAGCAGTACTTC.

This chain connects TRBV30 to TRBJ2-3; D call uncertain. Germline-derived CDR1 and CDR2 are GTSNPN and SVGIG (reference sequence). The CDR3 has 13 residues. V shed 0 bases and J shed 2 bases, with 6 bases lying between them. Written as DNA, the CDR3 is TGTGCCTGGAGTGTAACAGCCACAGATACGCAGTATTTT. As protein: CAWSVTATDTQYF.

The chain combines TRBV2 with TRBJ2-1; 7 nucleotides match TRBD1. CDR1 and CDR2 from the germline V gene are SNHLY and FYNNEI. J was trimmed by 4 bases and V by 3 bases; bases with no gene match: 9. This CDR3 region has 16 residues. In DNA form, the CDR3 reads TGTGCCAGCAGTGAGTGGGGTACAGGGGCATACAATGAGCAGTTCTTC. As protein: CASSEWGTGAYNEQFF.

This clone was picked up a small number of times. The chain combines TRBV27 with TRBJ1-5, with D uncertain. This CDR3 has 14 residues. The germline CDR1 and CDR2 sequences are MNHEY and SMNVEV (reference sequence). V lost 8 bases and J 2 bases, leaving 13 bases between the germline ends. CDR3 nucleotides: TGTGCCAGCGGACTTCGGCAGGGCAATCAGCCCCAGCATTTT. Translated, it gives CASGLRQGNQPQHF.

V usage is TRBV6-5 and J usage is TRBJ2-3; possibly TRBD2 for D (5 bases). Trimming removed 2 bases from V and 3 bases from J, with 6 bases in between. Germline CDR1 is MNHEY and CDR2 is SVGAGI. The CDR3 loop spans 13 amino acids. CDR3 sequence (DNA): TGTGCCAGCAGTTACCGGGAAACAGATACGCAGTATTTT. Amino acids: CASSYRETDTQYF.